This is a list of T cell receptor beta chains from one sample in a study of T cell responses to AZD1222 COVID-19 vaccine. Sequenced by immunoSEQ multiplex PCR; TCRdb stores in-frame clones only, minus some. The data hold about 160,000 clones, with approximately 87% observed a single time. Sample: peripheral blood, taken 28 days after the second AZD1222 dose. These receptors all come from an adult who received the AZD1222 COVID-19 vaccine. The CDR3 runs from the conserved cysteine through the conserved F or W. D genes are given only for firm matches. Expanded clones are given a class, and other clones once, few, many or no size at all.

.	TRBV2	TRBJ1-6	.	TGTGCCAGCGAACCGGACAGCCTTTATAATTCACCCCTCCACTTT	CASEPDSLYNSPLHF
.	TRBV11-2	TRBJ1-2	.	TGTGCCAGCAGCTTAGGTTCTGGCGGTTCTAACTATGGCTACACCTTC	CASSLGSGGSNYGYTF
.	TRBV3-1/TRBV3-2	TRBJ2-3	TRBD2	TGTGCCAGCAGCCACAGAGGTGTGCGGGGGGGCACAGATACGCAGTATTTT	CASSHRGVRGGTDTQYF
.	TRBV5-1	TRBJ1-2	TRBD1	TGCGCCAGCAGCTCAGATCCGGGACAGGGGCCTGGCTACACCTTC	CASSSDPGQGPGYTF
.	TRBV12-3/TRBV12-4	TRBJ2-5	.	TGTGCCAGCAGGACAATGGAGACCCAGTACTTC	CASRTMETQYF
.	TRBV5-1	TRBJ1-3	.	TGCGCCAGCAGCTTGGAGGGGGGAACTGGAAACACCATATATTTT	CASSLEGGTGNTIYF
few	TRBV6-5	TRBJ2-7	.	TGTGCCAGCAGTTACGTCGCCTCCTACGAGCAGTACTTC	CASSYVASYEQYF
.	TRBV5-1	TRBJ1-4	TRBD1	TGCGCCAGCAGCAGCGGACAGGGATATGAAAAACTGTTTTTT	CASSSGQGYEKLFF
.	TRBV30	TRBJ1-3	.	TGTGCCTGGAGTTCGGGCCTTCCTGGAAACACCATATATTTT	CAWSSGLPGNTIYF
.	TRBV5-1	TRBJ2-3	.	TGCGCCAGCAGCTCGGTTGGGGTAGATACGCAGTATTTT	CASSSVGVDTQYF
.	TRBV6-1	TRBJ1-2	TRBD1	TGTGCCAGCAGTGAAGCTTTGCAGGGGGCAAAACGGTATGGCTACACCTTC	CASSEALQGAKRYGYTF
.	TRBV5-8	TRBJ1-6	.	TGTGCCAGCAGCCGCCCGGGGAATTCACCCCTCCACTTT	CASSRPGNSPLHF
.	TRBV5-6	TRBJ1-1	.	TGTGCCAGTGAGGGTGGACTGAACACTGAAGCTTTCTTT	CASEGGLNTEAFF
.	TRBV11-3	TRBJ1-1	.	TGTGCCAGCAGGAAATGGGGGGCATGGACTGAAGCTTTCTTT	CASRKWGAWTEAFF
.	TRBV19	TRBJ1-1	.	TGTGCCAGTAGTATCGGTTTGGAGAACACTGAAGCTTTCTTT	CASSIGLENTEAFF
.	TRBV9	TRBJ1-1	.	TGTGCCAGCAGCGGCTGGGAGCGCACTGAAGCTTTCTTT	CASSGWERTEAFF
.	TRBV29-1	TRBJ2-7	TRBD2	TGCAGCGTTGCCACTAGCGGGAGAAGCTCCTACGAGCAGTACTTC	CSVATSGRSSYEQYF
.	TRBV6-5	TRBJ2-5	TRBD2	TGTGCCAGCAGCCGACTAGCGGGGCTACAAGAGACCCAGTACTTC	CASSRLAGLQETQYF
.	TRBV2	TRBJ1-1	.	TGTGCCAGCACCCCCACAGGTATGAACACTGAAGCTTTCTTT	CASTPTGMNTEAFF
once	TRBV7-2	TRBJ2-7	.	TGTGCCAGCAGCTTTGTGAACCAGGGCTCCTACGAGCAGTACTTC	CASSFVNQGSYEQYF
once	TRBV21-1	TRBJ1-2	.	TGTGCCACCACCACGGCGGAGGGGGCGGTCCTTTGTGATGGCTACACCTTC	CATTTAEGAVLCDGYTF
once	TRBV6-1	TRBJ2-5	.	TGTGCCAGCAGTGAAGTGGTTAGGCAGACCCAGTACTTC	CASSEVVRQTQYF
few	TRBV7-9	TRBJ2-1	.	TGTGCCAGCAGCTTCCCTGACGGTGCGCAGCCGTTCTTC	CASSFPDGAQPFF
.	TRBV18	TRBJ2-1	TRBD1	TGTGCCAGCTGGCTAGGGACAGCCGGTGAGCAGTTCTTC	CASWLGTAGEQFF
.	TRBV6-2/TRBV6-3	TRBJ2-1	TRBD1	TGTGCCAGCAGCCGCCCCTTGTATCGGACAGGGGCTGAGCAGTTCTTC	CASSRPLYRTGAEQFF
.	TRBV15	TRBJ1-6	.	TGTGCCACCAGCAGACTCATGGGCGTTATTAATTCACCCCTCCACTTT	CATSRLMGVINSPLHF
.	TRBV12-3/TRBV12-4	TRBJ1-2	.	TGTGCCAGCAGTTTTAACAGTAACTATGGCTACACCTTC	CASSFNSNYGYTF
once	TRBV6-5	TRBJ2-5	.	TGTGCCAGCAGTTACCTCCAGTCGGTGGTGGTAGAGACCCAGTACTTC	CASSYLQSVVVETQYF
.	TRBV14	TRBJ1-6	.	TGTGCCAGCAGCATAGGAAGTCCGGCACCCCTCCACTTT	CASSIGSPAPLHF
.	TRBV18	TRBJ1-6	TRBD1	TGTGCCAGCTCACCGGATCGGACAGGCCCATCGCCCCTCCACTTT	CASSPDRTGPSPLHF
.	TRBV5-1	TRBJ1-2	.	TGCGCCAGCACCGAGAGCCTCTCGGCTGGCTACACCTTC	CASTESLSAGYTF
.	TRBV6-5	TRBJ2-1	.	TGTGCCAGCAGTTCCCGCCCCCAGGGTTCCAATGAGCAGTTCTTC	CASSSRPQGSNEQFF
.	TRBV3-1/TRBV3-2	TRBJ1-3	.	TGTGCCAGCAGCCTCGGGGGAAACACCATATATTTT	CASSLGGNTIYF
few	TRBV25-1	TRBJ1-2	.	TGTGCCAGCAAGGCCTCGGGTCCCTATGGCTACACCTTC	CASKASGPYGYTF
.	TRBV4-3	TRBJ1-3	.	TGCGCCAGCAGCCAAGGCCTGGCTGTGACTGTCTCTGGAAACACCATATATTTT	CASSQGLAVTVSGNTIYF
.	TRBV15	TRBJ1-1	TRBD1	TGTGCCACCAGCGACCCGGGACAGGTAATGAACACTGAAGCTTTCTTT	CATSDPGQVMNTEAFF
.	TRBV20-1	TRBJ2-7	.	TGCAGTGCACGGTACGACTACGAGCAGTACTTC	CSARYDYEQYF
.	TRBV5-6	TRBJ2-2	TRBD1	TGTGCCAGCAGCTTGGCTCTAACCGGGACAGCTGGCACCGGGGAGCTGTTTTTT	CASSLALTGTAGTGELFF
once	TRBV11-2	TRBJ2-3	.	TGTGCCAGCAGCTTAGACCCTGCCCACACACTAACAGATACGCAGTATTTT	CASSLDPAHTLTDTQYF
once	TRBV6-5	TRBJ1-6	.	TGTGCCAGCAAGGAGGGTTTAAATTCACCCCTCCACTTT	CASKEGLNSPLHF
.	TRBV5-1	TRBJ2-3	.	TGCGCCAGCAGCTTGGGCAACGCGGGAACACGGGATACGCAGTATTTT	CASSLGNAGTRDTQYF
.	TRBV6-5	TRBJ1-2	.	TGTGCCAGCAGTACAGTCTTATGGGACTATGGCTACACCTTC	CASSTVLWDYGYTF